This T cell receptor (beta chain) was retrieved from a study of control samples from healthy donors and cancer patients. The CDR3 has 12 amino acids. The junction had 8 bases not matched to a gene; V was cut back by 5 bases and J by 15 bases. Repertoires were generated with immunoSEQ multiplex PCR, while TCRdb's copy carries only in-frame clones and drops some. This table has approximately 170,000 clones, 80% to 95% appearing once. The rearrangement uses TRBV12-3 or TRBV12-4 and TRBJ2-1; TRBD2 aligns across 9 bases. The sample consisted of blood. This TCR was recovered from a woman aged 25 to 45 in good health. The CDR3 DNA reads TGTGCCAGCAGTCCAACCGGGACTAGCCTGTTCTTC. Amino acid sequence: CASSPTGTSLFF.